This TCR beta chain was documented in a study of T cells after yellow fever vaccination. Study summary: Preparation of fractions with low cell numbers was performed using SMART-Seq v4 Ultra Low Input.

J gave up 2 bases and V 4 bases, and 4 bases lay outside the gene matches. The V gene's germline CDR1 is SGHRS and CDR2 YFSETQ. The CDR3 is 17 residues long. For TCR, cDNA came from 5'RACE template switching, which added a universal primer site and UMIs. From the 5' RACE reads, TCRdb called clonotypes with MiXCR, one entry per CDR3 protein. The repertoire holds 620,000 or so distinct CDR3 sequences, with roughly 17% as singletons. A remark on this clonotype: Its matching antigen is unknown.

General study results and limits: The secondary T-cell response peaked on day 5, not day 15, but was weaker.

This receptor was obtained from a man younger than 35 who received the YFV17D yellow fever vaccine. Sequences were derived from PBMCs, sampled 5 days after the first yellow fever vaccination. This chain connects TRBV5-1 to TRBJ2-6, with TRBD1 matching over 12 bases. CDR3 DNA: TGCGCCAGCAGCAAAGGGACAGGGGGCGCTGGGGCCAACGTCCTGACTTTC. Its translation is CASSKGTGGAGANVLTF.